The subject of this entry is one TCR beta chain. The CDR3 runs to 12 residues. In germline, CDR1 is DFQATT, CDR2 SNEGSKA (reference sequence). V was clipped by 2 bases and J by 5 bases, with 9 bases between them. This entry comes from a study of T cells in Graves' hyperthyroidism and ophthalmopathy. Amplification targeted TCR beta CDR3 regions from RNA transcripts. The HTBI primer set was used in a first-round RT-PCR of the TCR CDR3. MiXCR, run by TCRdb on the multiplex PCR reads, gives a single entry per CDR3 protein. The sample carries hundreds of thousands of distinct CDR3 sequences, approximately 25% recorded once.

This clonotype originated in a woman between 40 and 55 years old with Graves' ophthalmopathy. Sequencing was performed on blood. The chain links TRBV20-1 to TRBJ2-5; no clear D. In nucleotides, the CDR3 is TGCAGTGCTAGACCCTTGGGGGAGACCCAGTACTTC. Its protein product is CSARPLGETQYF.